The clone carrying this T cell receptor beta chain came up once. TCRdb keeps only in-frame clones here, not all; method: immunoSEQ multiplex PCR. Of approximately 170,000 clones listed, around four fifths are singletons. Trimming removed 0 bases from V and 0 bases from J, with 7 bases in between. The germline V gene encodes CDR1 SGHRS and CDR2 YFSETQ. This CDR3 region has 15 residues. The data stem from a study of blood T cell repertoires in COVID-19. At the level of the study: Some COVID-19 samples were acute and others convalescent; all came from the United States, Italy and Spain.

Source material: PBMCs or T cells enriched from blood (not recorded which). The rearrangement uses TRBV5-1 and TRBJ2-1, with D uncertain. This clonotype was sampled from a woman in her 50s in a cohort exposed to, infected with or recovered from COVID-19 (not recorded which). DNA of the CDR3: TGCGCCAGCAGCTTGGGGGCCGGCTCCTACAATGAGCAGTTCTTC. Translating gives CASSLGAGSYNEQFF.